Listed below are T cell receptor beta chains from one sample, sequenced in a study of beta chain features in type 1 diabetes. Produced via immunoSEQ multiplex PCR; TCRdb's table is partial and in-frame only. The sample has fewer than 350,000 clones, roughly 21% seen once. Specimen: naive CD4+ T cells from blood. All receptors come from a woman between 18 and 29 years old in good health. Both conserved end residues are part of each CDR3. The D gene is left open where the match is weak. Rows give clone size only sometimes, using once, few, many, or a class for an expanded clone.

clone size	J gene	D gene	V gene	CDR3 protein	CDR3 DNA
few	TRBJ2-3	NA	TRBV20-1	CSAISGDTQYF	TGCAGTGCTATTAGCGGAGATACGCAGTATTTT
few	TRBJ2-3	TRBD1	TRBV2	CASSVGQGRADTQYF	TGTGCCAGCAGCGTCGGACAGGGGCGGGCAGATACGCAGTATTTT
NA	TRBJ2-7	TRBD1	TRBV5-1	CASGTGGSYEQYF	TGCGCCAGCGGGACAGGGGGATCCTACGAGCAGTACTTC
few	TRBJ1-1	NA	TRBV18	CASSLTVSRGGTEAFF	TGTGCCAGCTCACTCACCGTGAGTCGCGGCGGGACTGAAGCTTTCTTT
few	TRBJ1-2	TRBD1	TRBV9	CASSFRPGTGPPVGYTF	TGTGCCAGCAGCTTCCGTCCCGGGACAGGGCCCCCTGTTGGCTACACCTTC
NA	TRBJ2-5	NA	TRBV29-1	CSVGSRGRETQYF	TGCAGCGTTGGAAGTAGGGGTCGAGAGACCCAGTACTTC
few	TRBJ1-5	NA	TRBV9	CASSVHAGNQPQHF	TGTGCCAGCAGCGTTCACGCAGGCAATCAGCCCCAGCATTTT
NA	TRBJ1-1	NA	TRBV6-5	CASRQSNTEAFF	TGTGCCAGCCGACAGTCGAACACTGAAGCTTTCTTT
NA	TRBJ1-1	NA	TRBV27	CASRGGGHPSEAFF	TGTGCCAGCAGGGGCGGCGGACACCCATCCGAAGCTTTCTTT
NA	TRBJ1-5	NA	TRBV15	CATSRDATAYSNQPQHF	TGTGCCACCAGCAGAGACGCGACAGCGTATAGCAATCAGCCCCAGCATTTT
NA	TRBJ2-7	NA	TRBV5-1	CASSLDRPYEQYF	TGCGCCAGCAGCTTGGACAGGCCCTACGAGCAGTACTTC
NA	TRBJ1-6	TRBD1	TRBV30	CAWREGQFSPLHF	TGTGCCTGGAGAGAGGGACAGTTTTCACCCCTCCACTTT
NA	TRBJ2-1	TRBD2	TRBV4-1	CASSQVPRQRESYEQFF	TGCGCCAGCAGCCAAGTCCCCCGGCAGCGGGAGAGTTATGAGCAGTTCTTC
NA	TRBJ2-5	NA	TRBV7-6	CASSLAGQEETQYF	TGTGCCAGCAGCTTAGCGGGGCAGGAAGAGACCCAGTACTTC
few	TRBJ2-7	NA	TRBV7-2	CASSRFEKTYEQYF	TGTGCCAGCAGCCGCTTCGAGAAGACCTACGAGCAGTACTTC
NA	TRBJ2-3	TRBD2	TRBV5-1	CASSLAGTSGTDTQYF	TGCGCCAGCAGCTTGGCAGGGACTAGCGGCACAGATACGCAGTATTTT
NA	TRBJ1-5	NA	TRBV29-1	CSAVQGSQPQHF	TGCAGCGCTGTCCAGGGGTCACAGCCCCAGCATTTT
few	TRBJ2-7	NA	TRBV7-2	CASSLIAAGDGQYF	TGTGCCAGCAGCTTAATAGCGGCCGGCGACGGCCAGTACTTC
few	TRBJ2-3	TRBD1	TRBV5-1	CASSVGQGRDTQYF	TGCGCCAGCAGCGTGGGACAGGGGAGAGATACGCAGTATTTT
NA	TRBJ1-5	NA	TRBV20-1	CSANNQPQHF	TGCAGTGCCAACAATCAGCCCCAGCATTTT
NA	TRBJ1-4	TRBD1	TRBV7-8	CASSRYFGQGANEKLFF	TGTGCCAGCAGCCGTTACTTCGGACAGGGGGCGAATGAAAAACTGTTTTTT
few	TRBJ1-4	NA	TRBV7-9	CASSPQVTANEKLFF	TGTGCCAGCAGCCCACAGGTCACCGCTAATGAAAAACTGTTTTTT
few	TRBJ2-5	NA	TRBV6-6	CASTQQAETQYF	TGTGCCAGCACCCAGCAGGCCGAGACCCAGTACTTC
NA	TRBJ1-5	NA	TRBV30	CAWSVRGRGGDQPQHF	TGTGCCTGGAGTGTACGGGGGCGAGGGGGGGACCAGCCCCAGCATTTT
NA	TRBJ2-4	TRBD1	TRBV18	CASSPNRGPANIQYF	TGTGCCAGCTCACCGAACAGGGGGCCGGCAAACATTCAGTACTTC
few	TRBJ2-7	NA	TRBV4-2	CASSLSGHRSGEQYF	TGTGCCAGCAGCCTCAGTGGACACAGGTCAGGAGAGCAGTACTTC